The source of this TCR beta chain is a study of post-analysis software for immune sequencing data (dated by TCRdb to about 2015). Some background on the complete study: Recorded disease courses included relapsing-remitting, secondary progressive and progressive-relapsing multiple sclerosis, with some patients lacking subtype annotation. The multiple sclerosis patient repertoires were compared with about a dozen previously published healthy control repertoires from donors aged about 6 to 26 years. A subset of samples was prepared in parallel using single-end sample barcoding, then pooled and co-amplified after Illumina adapter ligation. What the authors observed across the whole study: Patients showed significantly higher frequencies than controls for five TRBV segments, among them TRBV5-6, TRBV5-1 and TRBV20-1. The multiple sclerosis patient group was slightly younger than the control group. Direct clustering with F measure showed strong co-clustering of samples prepared in the same batch, prompting a batch-effect correction. Compared with controls, multiple sclerosis patients had significantly lower normalized Chao1 diversity, a finding suggesting substantial peripheral T-cell clonal expansion.

To demonstrate the VDJtools post-analysis software, TCR beta repertoires were profiled from the peripheral blood of roughly 14 young patients with multiple sclerosis. The multiple sclerosis patients were children and adolescents between roughly 6 and 16 years of age. Of note for this clonotype: Which antigen it targets is not known. No base quality values were provided; no much bigger clone lies one nucleotide off.

Libraries were built with PCR. The sample was run on an Illumina HiSeq 2500. To reduce PCR and sequencing biases, unique molecular identifiers were incorporated into the TCR beta cDNA libraries. Some 500,000 cDNA molecules were obtained per 1 to 10 million input T cells, so each molecule approximated one T cell. The patient libraries were prepared and sequenced using the same protocol as the earlier healthy control dataset. Samples belonging to the same batch were prepared together, multiplexed and sequenced on a shared HiSeq lane. Under the source paper's analysis protocol: Raw barcoded reads were processed with MIGEC, discarding single-read molecular identifier groups before consensus assembly and CDR3 extraction. Clonotype tables were post-analysed with VDJtools, and diversity was normalized by down-sampling all datasets to the smallest sample size. In repertoire overlap clustering, CDR3 amino acid sequences, but not nucleotide sequences, were matched to correct batch-related cross-sample contamination. The raw public reads went through TCRdb reprocessing: fastp at Q25, MiXCR clone calling, in-frame beta chains kept. Under each unique CDR3 protein, matching rows form one entry showing the most common genes and DNA. These V and J calls rely on TCRdb rather than the paper's analysis. The sample table lists about 540,000 distinct CDR3 sequences, roughly 34% of them with a count of one. Jointly, the top ten make up 6% of the sample.

The CDR3 measures 13 amino acids from cysteine to phenylalanine. This entry keeps only the CDR3 DNA: 39 bases, framed from base 1. Trimming takes 4 bases from V and 1 base from J, and the germline ends sit 10 bases apart. The germline V gene supplies CDR1 SQVTM and CDR2 ANQGSEA. This chain joins TRBV29-1 to TRBJ1-1; a tentative D call is TRBD1 (5 bases match). Sequencing used blood. The TCR sequence derives from a girl younger than 18 with multiple sclerosis. The CDR3 corresponds to CSVVLGANTEAFF. Here is the DNA: TGCAGCGTTGTGCTAGGGGCGAACACTGAAGCTTTCTTT.